This paragraph reports one TCR beta chain. Antigen specificity is unknown. The method was immunoSEQ multiplex PCR; TCRdb's version includes in-frame clones alone and lacks a portion of them. The sample has 150,000 to 200,000 clones, about 86% seen once. Among the 110 or so subjects of the validation cohort, separate from the approximately 670-subject first cohort, were the donors. This sample is drawn from a study of cytomegalovirus exposure and HLA in healthy donors. Whole-study findings and limits: In vitro, three CMV-associated chains proved specific for CMV antigens. The investigators catalogued 180 or so TCR beta chains as cytomegalovirus-associated.

CDR1 MNHEY and CDR2 SMNVEV come from the germline V gene (reference sequence). Trimming took 6 bases from V and 10 from J; bases not matched to a gene: 15. The CDR3 is 15 residues long. Sequencing was done on a sample of PBMCs. The sequence derives from a woman aged 18 to 35 in good health and CMV-seropositive. The V gene is TRBV27, the J gene TRBJ2-1; 7 bases agree with TRBD2. CDR3 region: CASSSPILARGEQFF. The CDR3 DNA is TGTGCCAGCAGCTCGCCCATACTAGCGCGGGGGGAGCAGTTCTTC.